These T cell receptor beta chains were read from a single sample in a study of siplizumab effects on memory and regulatory T cells. The method was immunoSEQ multiplex PCR; TCRdb's version includes in-frame clones alone and lacks a portion of them. The sample yields tens of thousands of clones, roughly 93% seen once. The specimen sequenced was CD8+ T cells sorted from blood. These receptors were collected from a human donor in good health. The CDR3 runs from the conserved cysteine through the conserved F or W. The D gene is left open where the match is weak. Some rows mark clone size as missing; the rest say once, few, many or name a class of expanded clone.

TRBD2	NA	TRBV10-3	TRBJ2-1	CAISDPSGRALMTDEQFF	TGTGCCATCAGTGACCCTAGCGGGAGGGCCCTTATGACCGATGAGCAGTTCTTC
NA	few	TRBV15	TRBJ1-1	CATSRDMGISREAFF	TGTGCCACCAGCAGAGATATGGGTATATCCCGTGAAGCTTTCTTT
NA	once	TRBV19	TRBJ2-1	CASSMSGGYNEQFF	TGTGCCAGTAGTATGTCCGGGGGCTACAATGAGCAGTTCTTC
TRBD2	NA	TRBV9	TRBJ2-5	CASSPGRAAVETQYF	TGTGCCAGCAGCCCAGGGAGGGCAGCGGTGGAGACCCAGTACTTC
TRBD1	NA	TRBV5-1	TRBJ2-3	CASSLAYGTGITDTQYF	TGCGCCAGCAGCTTGGCCTATGGGACAGGGATAACAGATACGCAGTATTTT
NA	NA	TRBV19	TRBJ1-1	CASRRGREGTEAFF	TGTGCCAGTAGGAGGGGCAGGGAGGGCACTGAAGCTTTCTTT
NA	NA	TRBV27	TRBJ1-1	CASSFRKGDATEAFF	TGTGCCAGCAGTTTCCGGAAGGGAGATGCGACTGAAGCTTTCTTT
TRBD1	once	TRBV6-5	TRBJ2-1	CASSPGTGLNEQFF	TGTGCCAGCAGCCCAGGGACAGGGCTCAATGAGCAGTTCTTC
NA	NA	TRBV6-6	TRBJ2-7	CASSYPGEQPPYEQYF	TGTGCCAGCAGTTACCCAGGAGAACAGCCTCCCTACGAGCAGTACTTC
TRBD1	NA	TRBV13	TRBJ2-1	CASSTGTGGLYEQFF	TGTGCCAGCAGCACCGGGACAGGGGGTTTGTATGAGCAGTTCTTC
NA	once	TRBV4-2	TRBJ2-5	CASSQVGGEETQYF	TGTGCCAGCAGCCAAGTAGGCGGGGAAGAGACCCAGTACTTC
NA	NA	TRBV7-6	TRBJ2-6	CASSLAGSGANVLTF	TGTGCCAGCAGCTTAGCGGGGTCTGGGGCCAACGTCCTGACTTTC
TRBD1	NA	TRBV13	TRBJ2-7	CASSDRVAYEQYF	TGTGCCAGCAGCGACAGGGTGGCCTACGAGCAGTACTTC
NA	NA	TRBV4-1	TRBJ2-7	CASSQGGTSLSYEQYF	TGCGCCAGCAGCCAAGGGGGAACTAGCTTATCCTACGAGCAGTACTTC
TRBD1	NA	TRBV15	TRBJ2-7	CATSTMDRGYEQYF	TGTGCCACCAGCACTATGGACAGGGGTTACGAGCAGTACTTC
TRBD2	once	TRBV19	TRBJ2-1	CASSMSSGGTYNEQFF	TGTGCCAGTAGTATGAGTAGCGGGGGGACGTACAATGAGCAGTTCTTC
TRBD1	NA	TRBV7-9	TRBJ1-2	CASSPREGAEGYTF	TGTGCCAGCAGCCCCCGAGAGGGGGCTGAGGGCTACACCTTC
NA	large	TRBV2	TRBJ1-2	CASSPDSNYGYTF	TGTGCCAGCAGTCCAGACAGTAACTATGGCTACACCTTC
NA	NA	TRBV2	TRBJ2-7	CASSEVHYEQYF	TGTGCCAGCAGTGAGGTCCACTACGAGCAGTACTTC
NA	NA	TRBV7-2	TRBJ1-3	CASSTDWSSGNTIYF	TGTGCCAGCAGCACGGACTGGAGCTCTGGAAACACCATATATTTT
NA	NA	TRBV19	TRBJ1-1	CASRELMNTEAFF	TGTGCCAGTAGAGAACTTATGAACACTGAAGCTTTCTTT
NA	NA	TRBV5-1	TRBJ2-1	CASSAYIIYREDNEQFF	TGCGCCAGCTCAGCTTATATCATTTACAGGGAGGACAATGAGCAGTTCTTC
TRBD1	NA	TRBV29-1	TRBJ2-7	CSVSGGGNYEQYF	TGCAGCGTTTCAGGGGGTGGTAACTACGAGCAGTACTTC
TRBD1	NA	TRBV5-1	TRBJ2-7	CASSPTGVEQYF	TGCGCCAGCAGCCCGACAGGGGTAGAGCAGTACTTC
NA	NA	TRBV6-1	TRBJ2-7	CASSPTGTDSYEQYF	TGTGCCAGCAGCCCAACCGGGACGGACTCCTACGAGCAGTACTTC
NA	NA	TRBV7-6	TRBJ1-3	CASSLEYMGNTIYF	TGTGCCAGCAGCTTAGAATATATGGGAAACACCATATATTTT
NA	once	TRBV2	TRBJ2-7	CASSEVGVHEQYF	TGTGCCAGCAGTGAAGTGGGGGTACACGAGCAGTACTTC
NA	NA	TRBV7-9	TRBJ2-5	CASSLREMTQYF	TGTGCCAGCAGCTTACGCGAGATGACCCAGTACTTC
NA	NA	TRBV15	TRBJ2-7	CATSRDVGQQQYF	TGTGCCACCAGCAGAGATGTTGGCCAGCAGCAGTACTTC
TRBD2	once	TRBV10-3	TRBJ2-3	CAISELAGGRTDTQYF	TGTGCCATCAGTGAGTTGGCGGGGGGCCGCACAGATACGCAGTATTTT
TRBD2	NA	TRBV5-1	TRBJ2-5	CASSLYWRGAALQETQYF	TGCGCCAGCAGCTTGTATTGGCGGGGGGCCGCCCTCCAAGAGACCCAGTACTTC
NA	few	TRBV5-6	TRBJ2-4	CASSLSWVSAKNIQYF	TGTGCCAGCAGCCTCTCCTGGGTCTCAGCCAAAAACATTCAGTACTTC
TRBD2	NA	TRBV6-5	TRBJ2-7	CASSVGLAYEQYF	TGTGCCAGCAGTGTGGGACTAGCGTACGAGCAGTACTTC
TRBD1	NA	TRBV5-1	TRBJ2-7	CASSPGTGGTYEQYF	TGCGCCAGCAGCCCCGGGACAGGGGGAACCTACGAGCAGTACTTC
TRBD1	NA	TRBV10-3	TRBJ1-4	CAIRTGLDEKLFF	TGTGCCATCAGGACAGGGTTAGATGAAAAACTGTTTTTT
TRBD1	NA	TRBV19	TRBJ1-1	CASSIHTDRGANTEAFF	TGTGCCAGTAGTATACACACCGACAGGGGCGCGAACACTGAAGCTTTCTTT
NA	few	TRBV6-5	TRBJ1-5	CASRPSHNQPQHF	TGTGCCAGCAGACCGTCCCACAATCAGCCCCAGCATTTT
TRBD2	NA	TRBV2	TRBJ2-1	CASMGLAGAEQFF	TGTGCCAGCATGGGACTAGCGGGGGCGGAGCAGTTCTTC
TRBD2	NA	TRBV19	TRBJ2-3	CASSIYPSGGLEDTQYF	TGTGCCAGTAGTATATATCCTAGCGGGGGGTTGGAAGATACGCAGTATTTT
NA	NA	TRBV5-6	TRBJ1-5	CASSLGRGNQPQHF	TGTGCCAGCAGCTTAGGTAGGGGGAATCAGCCCCAGCATTTT
NA	NA	TRBV2	TRBJ2-7	CATKGGGPSYEQYF	TGTGCCACCAAAGGAGGGGGGCCGTCCTACGAGCAGTACTTC
NA	NA	TRBV30	TRBJ1-1	CACLEDRRNTEAFF	TGTGCCTGCCTAGAAGACAGGAGGAACACTGAAGCTTTCTTT
NA	NA	TRBV7-3	TRBJ2-1	CASSSRVGEQFF	TGTGCCAGCAGCTCCCGGGTCGGTGAGCAGTTCTTC
NA	NA	TRBV4-1	TRBJ1-2	CASSLLPEGRSYGYTF	TGCGCCAGCAGCCTACTCCCGGAGGGAAGGTCCTATGGCTACACCTTC
TRBD2	NA	TRBV5-6	TRBJ2-1	CASTKPSGRYNEQFF	TGTGCCAGCACCAAACCTAGCGGGAGATACAATGAGCAGTTCTTC
NA	NA	TRBV4-1	TRBJ1-1	CASSQEYRGGNTEAFF	TGCGCCAGCAGCCAAGAATACCGGGGGGGGAACACTGAAGCTTTCTTT
NA	NA	TRBV6-4	TRBJ1-5	CASSGPGQPTYRNQPQHF	TGTGCCAGCAGTGGACCCGGACAGCCTACTTATCGCAATCAGCCCCAGCATTTT
NA	NA	TRBV6-5	TRBJ1-1	CASSYGSYTEAFF	TGTGCCAGCAGTTACGGCTCTTACACTGAAGCTTTCTTT
TRBD2	NA	TRBV29-1	TRBJ2-3	CSLWGGIGADTQYF	TGCAGCCTCTGGGGGGGGATCGGTGCAGATACGCAGTATTTT
TRBD1	NA	TRBV12-5	TRBJ2-5	CASAPTGGRQETQYF	TGTGCTAGTGCCCCGACAGGGGGCCGCCAAGAGACCCAGTACTTC
NA	NA	TRBV7-9	TRBJ2-2	CASSFGGRTGELFF	TGTGCCAGCAGCTTTGGGGGCCGTACCGGGGAGCTGTTTTTT
TRBD1	NA	TRBV27	TRBJ2-7	CASSLSVQGFTYEQYF	TGTGCCAGCAGTTTATCGGTACAGGGGTTCACCTACGAGCAGTACTTC
TRBD1	NA	TRBV6-1	TRBJ2-7	CASSPRDRGQYEQYF	TGTGCCAGCAGTCCCCGGGACAGGGGGCAGTACGAGCAGTACTTC
TRBD1	NA	TRBV14	TRBJ1-2	CASSPQGGYYGYTF	TGTGCCAGCAGCCCACAGGGGGGGTACTATGGCTACACCTTC
NA	once	TRBV30	TRBJ2-7	CAWSVGVYEQYF	TGTGCCTGGAGTGTCGGGGTTTACGAGCAGTACTTC
NA	NA	TRBV9	TRBJ1-2	CASSVAENYGYTF	TGTGCCAGCAGCGTAGCTGAGAACTATGGCTACACCTTC
TRBD1	NA	TRBV13	TRBJ2-7	CASSHGQGAYEQYF	TGTGCCAGCAGCCACGGACAGGGGGCTTACGAGCAGTACTTC
NA	NA	TRBV7-6	TRBJ2-1	CASSPRLAGVADNEQFF	TGTGCCAGCAGCCCAAGGTTGGCAGGGGTCGCAGACAATGAGCAGTTCTTC